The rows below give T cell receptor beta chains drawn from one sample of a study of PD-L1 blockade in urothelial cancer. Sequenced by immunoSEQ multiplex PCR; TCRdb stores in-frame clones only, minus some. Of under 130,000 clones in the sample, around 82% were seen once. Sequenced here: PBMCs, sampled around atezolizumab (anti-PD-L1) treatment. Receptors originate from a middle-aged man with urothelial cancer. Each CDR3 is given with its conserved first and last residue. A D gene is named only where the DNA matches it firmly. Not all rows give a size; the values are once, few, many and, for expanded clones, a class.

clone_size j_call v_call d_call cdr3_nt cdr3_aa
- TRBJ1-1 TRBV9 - TGTGCCAGCAGCGATAAGTCGGGGAACACTGAAGCTTTCTTT CASSDKSGNTEAFF
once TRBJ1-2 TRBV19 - TGTGCCAGTGCCGTTACAGGGTCGCCTAACTATGGCTACACCTTC CASAVTGSPNYGYTF
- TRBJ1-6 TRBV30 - TGTGCCTGGACCCGAAAGTCCCGAGGCTCCTATAATTCACCCCTCCACTTT CAWTRKSRGSYNSPLHF
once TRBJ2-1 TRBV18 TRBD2 TGTGCCAGCTCTCCCTTGGAGCGGGAAAGTGAGCAGTTCTTC CASSPLERESEQFF
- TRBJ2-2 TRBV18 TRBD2 TGTGCCAGCTCACCGGGACTAGCTCGCTCCGGGGAGCTGTTTTTT CASSPGLARSGELFF
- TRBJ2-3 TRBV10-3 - TGTGCCATCAGTGAAACAACAGATACGCAGTATTTT CAISETTDTQYF
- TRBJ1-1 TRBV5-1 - TGCGCCAGCAGCTTGGCCCCAGGGGCAAAAACGCCGGAAGCTTTCTTT CASSLAPGAKTPEAFF
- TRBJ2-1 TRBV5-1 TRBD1 TGCGCCAGCAGCGGACAGGGGAACAATGAGCAGTTCTTC CASSGQGNNEQFF
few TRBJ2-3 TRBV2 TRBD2 TGTGCCAGCAGGAACGGGAGACTAGCGGGACACACAGATACGCAGTATTTT CASRNGRLAGHTDTQYF
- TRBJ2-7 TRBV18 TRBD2 TGTGCCAGCTCACCGGGGGGGGGTAACTCCTACGAGCAGTACTTC CASSPGGGNSYEQYF
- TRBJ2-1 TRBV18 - TGTGCCAGCTCACCCTCGACTTACAATGAGCAGTTCTTC CASSPSTYNEQFF
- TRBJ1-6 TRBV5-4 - TGTGCCAGCAGTTTGTCGCGGGGGAATTCACCCCTCCACTTT CASSLSRGNSPLHF
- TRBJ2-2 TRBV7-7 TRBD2 TGTGCTAGCAGCTTAACTGGACTAGCGGGAGGCGCCGGGGAGCTGTTTTTT CASSLTGLAGGAGELFF
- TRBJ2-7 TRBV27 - TGTGCCAGCAGTTTATTTGGCGGGACTTGGGAGCAGTACTTC CASSLFGGTWEQYF
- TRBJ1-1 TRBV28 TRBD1 TGTGCCAGCAGTTTTTGGGACAGGAACACTGAAGCTTTCTTT CASSFWDRNTEAFF
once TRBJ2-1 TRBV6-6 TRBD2 TGTGCCAGCAAGGGAGCGGGAGGAGAATACAATGAGCAGTTCTTC CASKGAGGEYNEQFF
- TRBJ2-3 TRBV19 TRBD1 TGTGCCAGTACGACAGGGGCCGGCGATACGCAGTATTTT CASTTGAGDTQYF
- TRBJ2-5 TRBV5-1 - TGCGCCAGCAGCACCCTGGACTCGGGAGAGACCCAGTACTTC CASSTLDSGETQYF
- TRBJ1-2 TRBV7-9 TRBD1 TGTGCCAGCAGCACTACAGGGGCGGGCTATGGCTACACCTTC CASSTTGAGYGYTF
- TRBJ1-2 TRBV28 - TGTGCCAGCAGTTTGGTAGCTAACTATGGCTACACCTTC CASSLVANYGYTF
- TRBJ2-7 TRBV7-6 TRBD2 TGTGCCAGCAGCTCCGAGCGGGACCCGCCCTACGAGCAGTACTTC CASSSERDPPYEQYF
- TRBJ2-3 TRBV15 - TGTGCCACCAGCAGAGTTCCAGCGAAGAGCACAGATACGCAGTATTTT CATSRVPAKSTDTQYF
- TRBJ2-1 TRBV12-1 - TGTGCCAGCAGCAACGGGACTCCTTCGGTCGATGAGCAGTTCTTC CASSNGTPSVDEQFF
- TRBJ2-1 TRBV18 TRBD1 TGTGCCAGCTCACCACCTACAGGGGGCGGACACAATGAGCAGTTCTTC CASSPPTGGGHNEQFF
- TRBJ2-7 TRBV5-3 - TGTGCCAGAAGCTTGGCAGGGGAAACCTACGAGCAGTACTTC CARSLAGETYEQYF
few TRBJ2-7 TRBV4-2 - TGTGCCAGCAGCCAAGAGGGGCAGCACTACGAGCAGTACTTC CASSQEGQHYEQYF
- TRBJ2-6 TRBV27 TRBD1 TGTGCCAGCAGTTCGTTAGACAGGGGGCGCGGGGCCAACGTCCTGACTTTC CASSSLDRGRGANVLTF
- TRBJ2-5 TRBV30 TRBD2 TGTGCCTGGAGTGGAAACTTGGACAGTACCGGGAGGGTGCGAGAGACCCAGTACTTC CAWSGNLDSTGRVRETQYF
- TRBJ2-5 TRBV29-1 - TGCAGCCCCCGATCCCCAAACCACTTAGAGACCCAGTACTTC CSPRSPNHLETQYF
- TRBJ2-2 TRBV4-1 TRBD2 TGCGCCAGCAGCCAAGGCGGTAGCGGGAGCGTGGCCGGGGAGCTGTTTTTT CASSQGGSGSVAGELFF
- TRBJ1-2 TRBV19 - TGTGCCAGTAGTCCCCGACAGGCGTCTAACTATGGCTACACCTTC CASSPRQASNYGYTF
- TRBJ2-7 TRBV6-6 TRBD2 TGTGCCAGCAGTTACATGGGCGGGAGTACTTCCGAGCAGTACTTC CASSYMGGSTSEQYF
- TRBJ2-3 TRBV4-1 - TGCGCCAGCAGCCAAGTAGGTTCCCCTTGGGCAACAGATACGCAGTATTTT CASSQVGSPWATDTQYF
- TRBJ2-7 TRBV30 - TGTGCCTGGGTAAGGCAACTTCCGGAGAACCGAACCTACGAGCAGTACTTC CAWVRQLPENRTYEQYF
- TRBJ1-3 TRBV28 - TGTGCCAGCAGCCAGGGTTGGGGCTCTGGAAACACCATATATTTT CASSQGWGSGNTIYF
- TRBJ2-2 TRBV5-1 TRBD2 TGCGCCAGCAGCTTTATAGCGGGAGTCGGGGAGCTGTTTTTT CASSFIAGVGELFF
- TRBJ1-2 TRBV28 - TGTGCCAGCAGCCCCCCTGCCGGGGGGATAAACTATGGCTACACCTTC CASSPPAGGINYGYTF
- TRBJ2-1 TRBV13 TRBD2 TGTGCCAGCCGCCCCCAAACCGGGAGGACCTACAATGAGCAGTTCTTC CASRPQTGRTYNEQFF
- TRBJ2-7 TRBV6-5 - TGTGCCAGCAGTTACTCGTGGAGCGGGCACTACGAGCAGTACTTC CASSYSWSGHYEQYF
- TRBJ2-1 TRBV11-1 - TGTGCCAGCAGCCCCGCGGCCCGGGACAAGTTATACAATGAGCAGTTCTTC CASSPAARDKLYNEQFF
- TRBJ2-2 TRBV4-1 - TGCGCCAGCAGCCAAGAGTACCAGATCACCGGGGAGCTGTTTTTT CASSQEYQITGELFF
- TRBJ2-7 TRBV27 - TGTGCCAGCAGTCACGGACAGCTCTACGAGCAGTACTTC CASSHGQLYEQYF
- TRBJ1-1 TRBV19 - TGTGCCAGTAGTAATACAGGGAGAACTGAAGCTTTCTTT CASSNTGRTEAFF
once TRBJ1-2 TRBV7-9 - TGTGCCAGCAGCTTAGTAGGGGGTTATGGCTACACCTTC CASSLVGGYGYTF
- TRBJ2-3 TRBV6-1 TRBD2 TGTGCCAGCGGCTCCTCTAGCGGGGTCACAGATACGCAGTATTTT CASGSSSGVTDTQYF
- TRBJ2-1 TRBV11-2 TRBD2 TGTGCCAGCAGCTTAGATCTCTTGGCGGGAGGAACCTACAATGAGCAGTTCTTC CASSLDLLAGGTYNEQFF
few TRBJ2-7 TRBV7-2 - TGTGCCAGCAGCCGAGGGACTCATCGAGAACCTTACGAGCAGTACTTC CASSRGTHREPYEQYF
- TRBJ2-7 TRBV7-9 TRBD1 TGTGCCAGCAGCTCCCCGGACAGGGGGTCGAGGGAGCAGTACTTC CASSSPDRGSREQYF
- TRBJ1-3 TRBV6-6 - TGTGCCAGCAGTCCCTCCACGGGGAAAACTGGAAACACCATATATTTT CASSPSTGKTGNTIYF
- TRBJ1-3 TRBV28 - TGTGCCAGCAGTCCCGCAGGACAACGCTCTGGAAACACCATATATTTT CASSPAGQRSGNTIYF
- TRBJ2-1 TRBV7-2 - TGTGCCAGCAGCCCCGGTTATGAGCAGTTCTTC CASSPGYEQFF
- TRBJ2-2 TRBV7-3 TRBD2 TGTGCCAGCAGCGGGGCAGCGGGAAGGGCGGGGGAGCTGTTTTTT CASSGAAGRAGELFF
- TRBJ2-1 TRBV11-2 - TGTGCCAGCAGCCCCATTTTGGGAGCCGATTACAATGAGCAGTTCTTC CASSPILGADYNEQFF